The T cell receptor (beta chain) under discussion was sequenced for a study of blood T cell repertoires in COVID-19. Study background: Sources were T cells, B-cell-depleted T cells, or PBMCs; the material itself was cDNA or gDNA.

Profiling relied on immunoSEQ multiplex PCR, and the TCRdb table lists in-frame clones only, not all of them. The table includes tens of thousands of clones, 90% detected once. CDR1 is SNHLY and CDR2 is FYNNEI in the germline V gene. The V segment lost 8 bases and the J segment 6 bases; nucleotides outside the gene matches: 10. This CDR3 has 14 residues. The gene calls are TRBV2 and TRBJ1-5; 7 nucleotides agree with TRBD1. The sample comprised peripheral blood. The origin of this receptor is a woman aged 80 or over with acute or convalescent COVID-19. The CDR3, as DNA: TGTGCCAGCCTAGGGACAGATCTGGGTCAGCCCCAGCATTTT. Its translation is CASLGTDLGQPQHF. Combining the CDR3 with reference TRBV2 and TRBJ1-5 gives the whole variable domain EPEVTQTPSHQVTQMGQEVILRCVPISNHLYFYWYRQILGQKVEFLVSFYNNEISEKSEIFDDQFSVERPDGSNFTLKIRSTKLEDSAMYFCASLGTDLGQPQHFGDGTRLSIL.